Below, 23 T cell receptor beta chains from the same sample are listed, as sequenced in a study of T cell changes during pregnancy in multiple sclerosis. Repertoires were generated with immunoSEQ multiplex PCR, while TCRdb's copy carries only in-frame clones and drops some. This table holds some 99,000 clones, around 92% found once. The specimen comprised peripheral blood, sampled after pregnancy. These receptors were obtained from a female donor in good health, enrolled as a control in a pregnancy study.

V usage is TRBV2 and J usage is TRBJ2-1; 9 nucleotides agree with TRBD2. The V segment lost 6 bases and the J segment 0 bases; nucleotides outside the gene matches: 6. CDR3 size: 16 residues. CDR1 and CDR2 (germline): SNHLY, FYNNEI. The CDR3: CASRSISGSSYNEQFF. The CDR3 DNA reads as TGTGCCAGCAGATCTATTAGCGGGAGCTCCTACAATGAGCAGTTCTTC.

The chain links TRBV28 to TRBJ2-3, with TRBD2 matching 16 bases. In germline, CDR1 is MDHEN, CDR2 SYDVKM. V was clipped by 5 bases and J by 2 bases; unmatched bases: 7. The CDR3 runs to 18 residues. The CDR3 coding sequence is TGTGCCAGCAGTCCATGGGGACTAGCGGGGGGGGACACAGATACGCAGTATTTT. This gives the protein CASSPWGLAGGDTDTQYF.

The chain recombines TRBV5-5 with TRBJ2-3; D possibly corresponds to TRBD2 (6 bases). V was shortened by 1 base and J by 4 bases, with 10 bases between the two germline ends. Germline-derived CDR1 and CDR2 are SGHKS and YYEKEE (reference sequence). CDR3 length: 14 amino acids. The CDR3 loop is CASSLRLVADTQYF. The CDR3 bases are TGTGCCAGCAGCTTGCGACTAGTCGCAGATACGCAGTATTTT.

V usage is TRBV10-1 and J usage is TRBJ2-1; D may be TRBD1 (5 bases). The germline CDR1 and CDR2 sequences are WNHNN and SYGVQD (reference sequence). The CDR3 contains 14 residues. Trimming cost V 6 bases and J 2 bases, with 11 bases left between them. As DNA, the CDR3 is TGCGCCAGCAGGGGGCGCGTCACCTACAATGAGCAGTTCTTC. Translation: CASRGRVTYNEQFF.

This clone was counted a single time. The gene calls are TRBV6-6 and TRBJ1-4; 7 positions agree with TRBD1. Germline trimming cut 5 bases from V and 0 bases from J; bases unmatched to any gene: 3. The CDR3 is 15 amino acids. Germline V gives CDR1 MNHNY, CDR2 SVGAGI (reference sequence). Here the CDR3 DNA reads TGTGCCAGCAGTAGAGACAGGGCAACTAATGAAAAACTGTTTTTT. It encodes CASSRDRATNEKLFF.

This rearrangement joins TRBV19 to TRBJ2-7, with 10 bases identical to TRBD2. The V and J ends lost 10 bases and 7 bases, in that order; junction bases with no gene match: 10. The CDR3 spans 13 residues. Germline V gene sequence: CDR1 LNHDA, CDR2 SQIVND (reference sequence). Written as DNA, the CDR3 is TGTGCCACCGGAGCGGGAGGGTTGGGGGAGCAGTACTTC. It specifies CATGAGGLGEQYF.

The J gene is TRBJ1-4, the V gene TRBV28; D remains ambiguous. This CDR3 comprises 18 residues. V shed 6 bases and J shed 0 bases, with 20 bases lying between them. The V gene's germline CDR1 is MDHEN and CDR2 SYDVKM. The CDR3 DNA reads as TGTGCCAGCAGGGAATTTCTGTCAGGCAAAACAACTAATGAAAAACTGTTTTTT. Translated: CASREFLSGKTTNEKLFF.

The chain combines TRBV2 with TRBJ2-7; D unclear. From germline, CDR1 is SNHLY and CDR2 FYNNEI. The V and J ends lost 5 bases and 7 bases respectively, with 9 bases between them. This CDR3 comprises 11 residues. CDR3 bases: TGTGCCAGCAGTCCTAATTTGGAGCAGTACTTC. This encodes CASSPNLEQYF. The whole variable domain, filled in from reference TRBV2 and TRBJ2-7, reads EPEVTQTPSHQVTQMGQEVILRCVPISNHLYFYWYRQILGQKVEFLVSFYNNEISEKSEIFDDQFSVERPDGSNFTLKIRSTKLEDSAMYFCASSPNLEQYFGPGTRLTVT.

The chain uses TRBV7-6 and TRBJ2-7, with D tentatively TRBD2 (5 bases). V lost 4 bases to trimming and J lost 2 bases, with 12 bases between them. CDR1 is SGHVS and CDR2 is FNYEAQ in the germline V gene. This CDR3 is built from 14 residues. Written as DNA, the CDR3 is TGTGCCAGCAGCTCCAAGCGGACGCCCTACGAGCAGTACTTC. This gives the protein CASSSKRTPYEQYF.

The chain is built from TRBV6-6 and TRBJ2-7; weak D call: TRBD1 (5 bases). The CDR3 extends over 13 amino acids. Germline lookup yields CDR1 MNHNY and CDR2 SVGAGI (reference sequence). V lost 6 bases, J lost 0 bases, and 9 bases lay in between. The CDR3 bases are TGTGCCAGCAGACTCGACAGCTCCTACGAGCAGTACTTC. Its translation: CASRLDSSYEQYF.

The V call is TRBV7-9, the J call TRBJ1-3, with D unclear. V was trimmed by 5 bases and J by 0 bases, leaving 11 bases between them. From germline, CDR1 is SEHNR and CDR2 FQNEAQ (reference sequence). The CDR3 consists of 15 residues. Written as DNA, the CDR3 is TGTGCCAGCAGCCTATTTTCCCTCTCTGGAAACACCATATATTTT. It translates to CASSLFSLSGNTIYF.

The V call is TRBV5-1, the J call TRBJ2-3; 10 bases agree with TRBD2. The CDR3 runs 16 residues. Germline V gene data show CDR1 as SGHRS and CDR2 as YFSETQ. J lost 3 bases, V lost 3 bases, and 7 bases had no gene match. CDR3 sequence reads: CASSSLAGARTDTQYF. CDR3 DNA: TGCGCCAGCAGCTCCCTAGCGGGAGCTCGGACAGATACGCAGTATTTT.

The V gene is TRBV9, the J gene TRBJ1-6; D is perhaps TRBD1 (6 bases). V lost 3 bases and J lost 6, with 10 bases in between. Germline CDR1 SGDLS, CDR2 YYNGEE. This CDR3 contains 14 residues. The CDR3 protein is CASSEGTPNSPLHF. The CDR3 coding sequence is TGTGCCAGCAGCGAGGGGACACCTAATTCACCCCTCCACTTT. The variable domain in full, with the rest retrieved from reference TRBV9 and TRBJ1-6, is DSGVTQTPKHLITATGQRVTLRCSPRSGDLSVYWYQQSLDQGLQFLIQYYNGEERAKGNILERFSAQQFPDLHSELNLSSLELGDSALYFCASSEGTPNSPLHFGNGTRLTVT.

The chain has TRBV7-6 and TRBJ2-7; D might be TRBD1 (6 bases). V lost 1 base to trimming and J lost 6 bases, with 16 bases between them. Germline values: CDR1 SGHVS, CDR2 FNYEAQ. This CDR3 is built from 15 residues. As DNA, the CDR3 is TGTGCCAGCAGCTTAGAAGGGGGTGAGGTAAGCGAGCAGTACTTC. This encodes CASSLEGGEVSEQYF.

The chain recombines TRBV30 with TRBJ1-2; 9 nucleotides align to TRBD1. The CDR3 contains 15 residues. V shed 1 base and J 6 bases; nucleotides not matched to a gene: 9. The germline V gene has CDR1 GTSNPN and CDR2 SVGIG (reference sequence). The CDR3 DNA follows: TGTGCCTGGAGTGCCTCCGGGACAGGGTTGCATGGCTACACCTTC. The encoded protein is CAWSASGTGLHGYTF.

The gene calls are TRBV13 and TRBJ2-7; maybe TRBD2 (5 bases). V was cut by 1 base and J by 6 bases, with 16 bases left in between. Germline CDR1 is PRHDT and CDR2 is FYEKMQ (reference sequence). The CDR3 is made up of 15 amino acids. The CDR3 region is CASSLARIALLEQYF. CDR3 bases: TGTGCCAGCAGCTTAGCCCGAATAGCGCTTCTCGAGCAGTACTTC.

The chain combines TRBV20-1 with TRBJ2-2; D is undetermined. Germline CDR1 DFQATT, CDR2 SNEGSKA (reference sequence). The ends were cut back, 3 bases at V and 6 bases at J, with 5 bases in the middle. This CDR3 region has 11 residues. For the CDR3, the DNA is TGCAGTGCTAGTCGGTCCGGGGAGCTGTTTTTT. It encodes CSASRSGELFF.

This rearrangement joins TRBV27 to TRBJ2-7, with D perhaps TRBD1 (6 bases). V lost 4 bases, J lost 4 bases, and 17 bases lay in between. Germline V gene data show CDR1 as MNHEY and CDR2 as SMNVEV (reference sequence). This CDR3 is built from 15 residues. CDR3 in amino acids: CASSSLGGRSYEQYF. CDR3 DNA: TGTGCCAGCAGTTCCCTAGGGGGACGTTCTTACGAGCAGTACTTC.

The chain couples TRBV2 to TRBJ2-5, with D uncertain. This CDR3 is built from 16 residues. V was cut by 1 base and J by 0 bases, with 12 bases left in between. Germline CDR1 SNHLY, CDR2 FYNNEI. CDR3 sequence (DNA): TGTGCCAGCAGTGAAGGAGGTAGCCCGTACCAAGAGACCCAGTACTTC. Translation gives CASSEGGSPYQETQYF.

This clone was detected once. V usage is TRBV10-3 and J usage is TRBJ1-2, with TRBD1 as a possible D gene (5 bases). This CDR3 is built from 13 residues. Trimming removed 4 bases from V and 5 bases from J, with 11 bases in between. Germline-derived CDR1 and CDR2 are ENHRY and SYGVKD. The CDR3 is CAISGGRGYGYTF. For the CDR3, the DNA is TGTGCCATCAGTGGAGGTCGGGGGTATGGCTACACCTTC.

This clone was counted once. The gene calls are TRBV6-5 and TRBJ2-3; D might be TRBD2 (6 bases). The CDR3 is 14 amino acids. From germline, CDR1 is MNHEY and CDR2 SVGAGI. V was cut by 2 bases and J by 6 bases, with 12 bases left in between. The CDR3 loop reads CASSYGGVGDTQYF. CDR3 nucleotide sequence: TGTGCCAGCAGTTACGGCGGGGTGGGGGATACGCAGTATTTT.

The chain uses TRBV6-5 and TRBJ1-2; weak D call: TRBD1 (5 bases). Germline CDR1 reads MNHEY; CDR2 reads SVGAGI. CDR3 length: 16 residues. With 0 bases removed from V and 7 bases from J, the gap between germline ends came to 18 bases. The CDR3 DNA follows: TGTGCCAGCAGTTACTCGGTTGTTGGGGGGGTCGCTGGCTACACCTTC. Translated, it gives CASSYSVVGGVAGYTF.

This clone was seen many times. The chain has TRBV28 and TRBJ2-7; 7 bases are a match to TRBD1. CDR3 size: 16 residues. V was clipped by 4 bases and J by 0 bases; unmatched bases: 9. Germline V gives CDR1 MDHEN, CDR2 SYDVKM. DNA for the CDR3: TGTGCCAGCAGTTCTAGGACAGGTACCATCTCCTACGAGCAGTACTTC. Protein: CASSSRTGTISYEQYF.